These 11 T cell receptor beta chains were sequenced from one sample in a study of shared clonotypes between healthy human individuals (dated by TCRdb to the early 2020s). The receptor library was made with the immunoSEQ multiplex PCR assay. TCRdb took over this immuneACCESS table, retaining in-frame rearrangements with V and J assigned. Such tables are incomplete; in checked studies, under half of the missing clones stem from an unresolved V gene, and the remainder is unexplained. The sample records some 2.3 million clones, about 92% of which are singletons. The biggest ten clones account for roughly 0.36% of the sample. The source material was naive CD4+ T cells from PBMCs. The cell subset or site label of this sample denotes: CD45RA+ positively selected. These receptors were obtained from a man between 18 and 35 years old in good health. Some clones in this sample may be carry-over from other donors' samples.

The chain has TRBV2 and TRBJ2-2, with TRBD2 matching over 10 bases. Germline CDR1 is SNHLY and CDR2 is FYNNEI. The V gene end was trimmed by 4 bases and the J gene end by 5 bases; junction bases not matched to a gene: 7. The CDR3 has 16 amino acids. CDR3 in DNA: TGTGCCAGCAGTGGGAGGACTAGCGGCCAGACCGGGGAGCTGTTTTTT. It translates to CASSGRTSGQTGELFF.

The chain carries TRBV5-4 and TRBJ2-7; no clear D gene. The V end was cut by 4 bases, the J end by 1 base, with 18 bases between. The CDR3 runs 16 residues. Germline loops: CDR1 SGHNT, CDR2 YYREEE (reference sequence). CDR3 sequence reads: CASSLFLKGVSYEQYF. The CDR3 nucleotides are TGTGCCAGCAGCCTTTTCTTGAAGGGTGTATCCTACGAGCAGTACTTC.

V gene TRBV19 combines with J gene TRBJ1-1; D unresolved. Trimming cost V 5 bases and J 2 bases, with 15 bases left between them. Germline V gives CDR1 LNHDA, CDR2 SQIVND (reference sequence). This CDR3 comprises 15 residues. The CDR3 DNA sequence: TGTGCCAGTAGTCCGACCCGACGGGGTAACACTGAAGCTTTCTTT. It codes for CASSPTRRGNTEAFF.

The chain couples TRBV11-2 to TRBJ2-1; D perhaps matches TRBD2 (5 bases). Germline loops: CDR1 SGHAT, CDR2 FQNNGV. The CDR3 sequence is 15 residues long. The V end was cut by 2 bases, the J end by 4 bases, with 12 bases between. The CDR3 DNA is TGTGCCAGCAGCTTAACCACCCCGGGGTACAATGAGCAGTTCTTC. This gives the protein CASSLTTPGYNEQFF.

The chain recombines TRBV5-1 with TRBJ1-1, with D unresolved. The CDR3 is 14 amino acids. V dropped 4 bases and J dropped 7 bases, with 17 bases sitting between them. Germline V gene lookup returns CDR1 SGHRS and CDR2 YFSETQ. In DNA, the CDR3 is TGCGCCAGCAGCGTCGCCCGTTCAGCCAGTGAAGCTTTCTTT. This gives the protein CASSVARSASEAFF.

This chain joins TRBV28 and TRBJ2-7; 10 positions agree with TRBD2. V was pared by 5 bases and J by 1 base, with 8 bases of the junction left unmatched. Looked up from germline, CDR1 is MDHEN and CDR2 is SYDVKM. This CDR3 is built from 16 residues. The CDR3 DNA follows: TGTGCCAGCAGTCCCCCCTCTAGCGGGAGATCCTACGAGCAGTACTTC. The encoded protein is CASSPPSSGRSYEQYF.

The genes are TRBV11-1 and TRBJ2-7; D is possibly TRBD1 or TRBD2 (6 bases each). Germline CDR1 is SGHAT and CDR2 is FQDESV (reference sequence). The CDR3 consists of 16 residues. V lost 5 bases and J 5 bases, leaving 22 bases between the germline ends. CDR3 amino acids: CASSPLRRGMSNEQYF. CDR3 DNA: TGTGCCAGCAGCCCCCTACGGAGGGGGATGTCTAACGAGCAGTACTTC.

V gene TRBV7-3 combines with J gene TRBJ2-1; 8 bases fit TRBD2. The V and J ends lost 6 bases and 7 bases, in that order; junction bases with no gene match: 11. From germline, CDR1 is SGHTA and CDR2 FQGTGA. The CDR3 length is 15 residues. The chain's CDR3 is CASRPRSGSWNEQFF. The CDR3 nucleotides are TGTGCCAGCAGGCCCCGAAGCGGGAGTTGGAATGAGCAGTTCTTC.

V usage is TRBV7-3 and J usage is TRBJ2-2, with 7 nucleotides matching TRBD1. V shed 4 bases and J 6 bases; nucleotides not matched to a gene: 8. Germline loops: CDR1 SGHTA, CDR2 FQGTGA. The CDR3 is 15 amino acids. The CDR3 nucleotides are TGTGCCAGCAGCTCCTTAAAGGGGGCTTCCGGGGAGCTGTTTTTT. Its translation is CASSSLKGASGELFF. Together with reference TRBV7-3 and TRBJ2-2, the CDR3 gives the full variable domain: GAGVSQTPSNKVTEKGKYVELRCDPISGHTALYWYRQSLGQGPEFLIYFQGTGAADDSGLPNDRFFAVRPEGSVSTLKIQRTERGDSAVYLCASSSLKGASGELFFGEGSRLTVL.

This chain links TRBV28 with TRBJ2-3; D gene uncertain. The CDR3 contains 15 residues. Looked up from germline, CDR1 is MDHEN and CDR2 is SYDVKM. V lost 6 bases and J lost 7, with 20 bases in between. This CDR3 is CASRLTPLGGNTQYF. As DNA, the CDR3 is TGTGCCAGCAGGTTAACCCCGCTTGGTGGTAATACGCAGTATTTT.

CDR3 nucleotide sequence: TGTGCCAGCAGCGTAGCTCAAGGGAGCGGGGAGCTGTTTTTT. It specifies CASSVAQGSGELFF. The V and J genes are TRBV9 and TRBJ2-2; TRBD2 is a possible D gene (5 bases). Germline assignment: CDR1 SGDLS and CDR2 YYNGEE. Deletions cut 0 bases from V and 7 bases from J, with 10 bases between. The CDR3 sequence is 14 residues long.